This passage covers 27 T cell receptor beta chains from one sample sequenced in a study of T cell clonality in common variable immunodeficiency. Measured with immunoSEQ multiplex PCR; TCRdb has only the in-frame clones, and not every one. Sampling found about 42,000 clones, none seen once. What was sequenced was peripheral blood mononuclear cells. These TCRs come from a person aged 18 to 75 in good health.

There are many counts of this clone. The CDR3 end falls 3 residues outside the read, so it is completed with the germline J gene. The V and J genes are TRBV12-5 and TRBJ2-7, with D hard to call. Trimming removed 0 bases from V and 4 bases from J, with 22 bases in between. The CDR3 is made up of 18 amino acids. Germline V gene sequence: CDR1 LGHNT, CDR2 FRNRAP. The covered CDR3 bases are TGTGCTAGTGGTTTGGTACAAACCTTCACAGAGGTTGGGTACGAG. It specifies CASGLVQTFTEVGYE. The full CDR3 is CASGLVQTFTEVGYEQYF. Using reference TRBV12-5 and TRBJ2-7 for the parts outside the CDR3, the full variable domain is DARVTQTPRHKVTEMGQEVTMRCQPILGHNTVFWYRQTMMQGLELLAYFRNRAPLDDSGMPKDRFSAEMPDATLATLKIQPSEPRDSAVYFCASGLVQTFTEVGYEQYFGPGTRLTVT.

This clone was counted at least ten times. The part of the CDR3 DNA that was read is TGCAGTGCTAGTGATAGCGGGAGGGCCTGGGAGACC. It encodes CSASDSGRAWET. The CDR3, in full, reads CSASDSGRAWETQYF. V and J are TRBV20-1 and TRBJ2-5; 11 bases align to TRBD2. The read finishes 3 residues shy of the CDR3 end, and the germline J gene is used to complete it. Germline assignment: CDR1 DFQATT and CDR2 SNEGSKA (reference sequence). V trimming: 3 bases; J trimming: 5 bases; junction bases outside the gene matches: 8. The CDR3 covers 15 residues.

The sample holds many counts of this clone. The sequence runs out 3 residues before the end of the CDR3; the remainder is reconstructed from the germline J gene. The chain joins TRBV5-4 to TRBJ2-1; D unresolved. CDR1 is SGHNT and CDR2 is YYREEE in the germline V gene (reference sequence). The CDR3 is 12 amino acids. V was shortened by 3 bases and J by 9 bases, with 10 bases between the two germline ends. The part of the CDR3 DNA that was read is TGTGCCAGCAGCTATCTCAGCGCTGAG. Residues: CASSYLSAE. The complete CDR3 sequence is CASSYLSAEQFF.

This clone was observed at least ten times. The sequenced part of the CDR3 DNA is TGTGCCAGCAGTTACTGGACTAGCGCCTACAATGAG. Amino acids: CASSYWTSAYNE. The full-length CDR3 reads as CASSYWTSAYNEQFF. The chain couples TRBV6-2 or TRBV6-3 to TRBJ2-1; 9 nucleotides line up with TRBD2. The read terminates 3 residues before the CDR3 end, so the remaining end is supplied by the germline J gene. The length of the CDR3 is 15 residues. Germline V gives CDR1 MNHEY, CDR2 SVGEGT. V shed 1 base and J 2 bases; nucleotides not matched to a gene: 0.

This clone was observed many times. The CDR3 protein is CASSLGTFSYNEQFF. The CDR3 DNA, read in part, is TGTGCCAGCAGCTTAGGGACTTTTTCCTACAATGAG. The chain couples TRBV7-9 to TRBJ2-1; possible D gene TRBD2, 5 bases. The read comes to an end 3 residues before the CDR3 does, leaving the germline J gene to fill in the end. Trimming removed 1 base at V and 1 base at J, with 8 bases between. This CDR3 is 15 amino acids long. Germline lookup yields CDR1 SEHNR and CDR2 FQNEAQ (reference sequence).

This clone was detected many times. The read ends 3 residues before the CDR3 terminus; that terminus is restored from the germline J gene. The chain employs TRBV5-5 and TRBJ2-1, with TRBD1 as a possible D gene (5 bases). CDR3 size: 14 residues. Trimming shortened V by 0 bases and J by 6 bases, and 10 bases separated the two germline ends. Germline CDR1 reads SGHKS; CDR2 reads YYEKEE (reference sequence). This chain's CDR3 is CASSLATGSNEQFF. The part of the CDR3 DNA that was read is TGTGCCAGCAGCTTGGCAACAGGTAGCAATGAG.

This clone was recorded at least ten times. The read ends 3 residues shy of where the CDR3 ends; the end is completed using the germline J gene. V is TRBV6-2 or TRBV6-3 and J is TRBJ1-1; tentative D call: TRBD1 (6 bases). Deletions cut 4 bases from V and 0 bases from J, with 18 bases between. The CDR3 sequence is 17 residues long. From germline, CDR1 is MNHEY and CDR2 SVGEGT. CDR3 DNA (partial): TGTGCCAGCAGTTTCCATCGTGGGGCAGGGGTGAACACTGAA. It specifies CASSFHRGAGVNTE. From start to end, the CDR3 is CASSFHRGAGVNTEAFF.

Turning to this clone: The CDR3 goes on 3 residues after the read ends, and that part is filled in from the germline J gene. The chain couples TRBV11-2 to TRBJ2-1; 7 bases agree with TRBD2. CDR1 is SGHAT and CDR2 is FQNNGV in the germline V gene. Trimming at V came to 5 bases and at J to 9 bases, leaving 4 bases not matched to a gene. The CDR3 covers 12 residues. The DNA read from the CDR3 is TGTGCCAGCAGCCGGGGAGGGTTTGAG. It specifies CASSRGGFE. The complete CDR3 reads CASSRGGFEQFF.

This clone was recorded many times. At one end, the junction sequence differs from germline, possibly due to a read error. The read falls 3 residues short of the CDR3 end, and the missing part is taken from the germline J gene. This chain joins TRBV20-1 and TRBJ2-1; D call uncertain. CDR1 is DFQATT and CDR2 is SNEGSKA in the germline V gene (reference sequence). CDR3 length: 13 residues. The CDR3: CSAREWKGHEQFF. The CDR3 bases that were read are TGCAGTGCAAGAGAGTGGAAGGGCCATGAG.

This clone came up many times. The read finishes 3 residues shy of the CDR3 end, and the germline J gene is used to complete it. The rearrangement joins TRBV19 to TRBJ2-3; the D call may be TRBD1 or TRBD2 (5 bases each). There are 12 residues in the CDR3. Germline lookup yields CDR1 LNHDA and CDR2 SQIVND (reference sequence). V lost 8 bases and J lost 6, with 12 bases in between. CDR3 in amino acids: CASRGVVDTQYF. The CDR3 DNA, read in part, is TGTGCCAGTCGAGGGGTAGTTGATACG.

This clone occurred many times. The sequence runs out 3 residues before the end of the CDR3; the remainder is reconstructed from the germline J gene. The chain links TRBV20-1 to TRBJ2-2; 9 bases align to TRBD1. The CDR3 spans 13 residues. Looked up from germline, CDR1 is DFQATT and CDR2 is SNEGSKA (reference sequence). CDR3 amino acids: CSAMGQGNEKLFF. The part of the CDR3 DNA that was read is TGCAGTGCTATGGGACAGGGTAATGAAAAG.

This clone showed up many times. The sequence runs out 3 residues before the end of the CDR3; the remainder is reconstructed from the germline J gene. This chain uses TRBV7-9 with TRBJ1-1; D is unresolved. The length of the CDR3 is 15 residues. Trimming shortened V by 6 bases and J by 1 base, and 15 bases separated the two germline ends. Germline CDR1 SEHNR, CDR2 FQNEAQ (reference sequence). CDR3 DNA (partial): TGTGCCAGCAGACCGAGCGGATATCCGAACACTGAA. Its protein product is CASRPSGYPNTE. The complete CDR3 reads CASRPSGYPNTEAFF.

Many counts were recorded for this clone. Coverage ceases 3 residues before the CDR3 finishes, and the germline J gene fills in the end. The V call is TRBV19, the J call TRBJ1-5; D remains unclear. The CDR3 runs 14 residues. Trimming left V 6 bases short and J 6 bases short, with 15 bases between. Germline CDR1 and CDR2: LNHDA and SQIVND (reference sequence). CDR3 DNA, as far as it was read: TGTGCCAGTAGCTCCCCCGAGCGGGGTCAGCCC. Encoded protein: CASSSPERGQP. The whole CDR3 sequence reads CASSSPERGQPQHF. Combining the CDR3 with reference TRBV19 and TRBJ1-5 gives the whole variable domain DGGITQSPKYLFRKEGQNVTLSCEQNLNHDAMYWYRQDPGQGLRLIYYSQIVNDFQKGDIAEGYSVSREKKESFPLTVTSAQKNPTAFYLCASSSPERGQPQHFGDGTRLSIL.

This clone was seen ten or more times. The read ends 3 residues shy of where the CDR3 ends; the end is completed using the germline J gene. The chain carries TRBV6-4 and TRBJ2-1; 7 bases agree with TRBD1. V gave up 4 bases and J gave up 3 bases; unmatched junction bases: 3. CDR1 and CDR2 from the germline V gene are MRHNA and SNTAGT. The CDR3 spans 14 residues. The covered CDR3 bases are TGTGCCAGCAGTGGCACAGGGGACTACAATGAG. Its translation: CASSGTGDYNE. The CDR3 in full is CASSGTGDYNEQFF.

This clone was seen many times. Sequencing ends 3 residues short of the CDR3 end; the germline J gene provides the rest. J is TRBJ1-1 and V is TRBV11-2; 8 bases line up with TRBD1. CDR1 is SGHAT and CDR2 is FQNNGV in the germline V gene. The CDR3 is made up of 13 amino acids. The chain's CDR3 is CASSLARGREAFF. CDR3 DNA, as far as it was read: TGTGCCAGCAGCTTAGCCAGGGGGCGCGAG.

This clone has at least ten counts. Coverage ceases 3 residues before the CDR3 finishes, and the germline J gene fills in the end. The V call is TRBV5-1, the J call TRBJ2-7; 13 nucleotides align to TRBD2. After removal of 4 bases from V and 4 bases from J, the junction contained 5 bases not matched to a gene. This CDR3 region has 15 residues. Per the germline V gene, CDR1 is SGHRS and CDR2 is YFSETQ. The chain's CDR3 is CASSPRTSGSYEQYF. The DNA read from the CDR3 is TGCGCCAGCAGCCCGCGGACTAGCGGGAGTTACGAG.

This clone showed up just a few times. With the read ending 3 residues before the CDR3 end, the germline J gene is used to fill in that end. The V gene is TRBV7-8, the J gene TRBJ2-7; a weak D match, TRBD1 (6 bases). The CDR3 covers 14 residues. Per the germline V gene, CDR1 is SGHVS and CDR2 is FQNEAQ. The germline V and J ends were trimmed by 2 bases and 6 bases, with 14 bases remaining between them. The sequenced CDR3 bases are TGTGCCAGCAGCTTATTATTTCAGGGGCCCGAG. This sequence encodes CASSLLFQGPE. The CDR3 reads in full as CASSLLFQGPEQYF.

To note about this clone: Coverage ceases 3 residues before the CDR3 finishes, and the germline J gene fills in the end. The chain recombines TRBV2 with TRBJ1-4, with D possibly matching TRBD1 (5 bases). Trimming shortened V by 10 bases and J by 10 bases, and 16 bases separated the two germline ends. The CDR3 totals 12 residues. Germline V gene lookup returns CDR1 SNHLY and CDR2 FYNNEI. CDR3: CATGQPTGKLFF. CDR3 DNA, as far as it was read: TGTGCCACAGGACAACCGACGGGAAAA.

This clone was counted many times. Read data end 3 residues before the CDR3 end; the end is taken from the germline J gene. This chain uses TRBV20-1 with TRBJ2-3, with 7 positions matching TRBD2. The V gene's germline CDR1 is DFQATT and CDR2 SNEGSKA (reference sequence). This CDR3 has 13 residues. CDR3 DNA (partial): TGCCGCCCCGTGGCGGGGGTCACAGATACG. Protein sequence: CRPVAGVTDT. From start to end, the CDR3 is CRPVAGVTDTQYF.

The sample holds many counts of this clone. The read ends 3 residues early relative to the CDR3; the germline J gene fills the gap. V gene TRBV18 combines with J gene TRBJ1-4, with 7 bases aligning to TRBD1. The CDR3 is 15 amino acids. Trimming took 3 bases from V and 8 from J; bases not matched to a gene: 9. Germline values: CDR1 KGHSH, CDR2 LQKENI. The CDR3: CASSPGGTVIEKLFF. The CDR3 DNA, read in part, is TGTGCCAGCTCACCGGGAGGGACAGTCATAGAAAAA.

Ten or more counts support this clone. The CDR3 end is not reached by the read, which stops 3 residues before it; the germline J gene fills it in. The V call is TRBV20-1, the J call TRBJ1-1; 9 bases agree with TRBD1. This CDR3 spans 15 amino acids. V lost 5 bases and J lost 3; bases outside the gene matches: 10. Germline V gene lookup returns CDR1 DFQATT and CDR2 SNEGSKA (reference sequence). The CDR3 protein is CSADGTGSSYTEAFF. The part of the CDR3 DNA that was read is TGCAGTGCTGACGGGACAGGGAGTTCGTACACTGAA.

This clone has a handful of counts. The DNA ends 3 residues before the CDR3 does, and the rest of the CDR3 is filled in from the germline J gene. This chain joins TRBV20-1 and TRBJ2-7; 12 bases align to TRBD2. CDR3 size: 17 residues. The germline CDR1 and CDR2 sequences are DFQATT and SNEGSKA (reference sequence). J was trimmed by 2 bases and V by 5 bases; bases with no gene match: 13. The part of the CDR3 DNA that was read is TGCAGTGCTGGCCGACTAGCGGGAGTCTTAAGTCCCTACGAG. Amino acid sequence: CSAGRLAGVLSPYE. The whole CDR3 sequence reads CSAGRLAGVLSPYEQYF.

For this clone: The read halts 3 residues ahead of the CDR3 end, with the missing end drawn from the germline J gene. This chain connects TRBV5-1 to TRBJ2-5; 14 nucleotides line up with TRBD2. The CDR3 has 16 residues. Germline CDR1 and CDR2: SGHRS and YFSETQ. CDR3 bases read: TGCGCCAGCAGCGCGGGACTAGCGGGAGCTATAGATACC. Its protein product is CASSAGLAGAIDT. The complete CDR3 protein is CASSAGLAGAIDTQYF.

At least ten counts were recorded for this clone. The CDR3 end lies 3 residues beyond the end of the read and is filled in from the germline J gene. This rearrangement joins TRBV19 to TRBJ1-1, with TRBD1 matching over 7 bases. Germline CDR1 and CDR2: LNHDA and SQIVND (reference sequence). CDR3 length: 17 residues. The V segment lost 1 base and the J segment 1 base; nucleotides outside the gene matches: 9. The CDR3 bases that were read are TGTGCCAGTAGTATAGGTTCAGGGGGTTACGGGAACACTGAA. It codes for CASSIGSGGYGNTE. The whole CDR3 protein is CASSIGSGGYGNTEAFF.

This clone has ten or more counts. The read ends 3 residues shy of where the CDR3 ends; the end is completed using the germline J gene. The chain has TRBV30 and TRBJ1-1; possible D gene TRBD1, 5 bases. Germline-derived CDR1 and CDR2 are GTSNPN and SVGIG (reference sequence). V lost 3 bases to trimming and J lost 3 bases, with 11 bases between them. The CDR3 is made up of 13 amino acids. The DNA read from the CDR3 is TGTGCCTGGAGCGAGGGGAGGGACACTGAA. Protein: CAWSEGRDTE. The full CDR3 reads CAWSEGRDTEAFF. Drawing the rest from reference TRBV30 and TRBJ1-1, the complete variable domain is SQTIHQWPATLVQPVGSPLSLECTVEGTSNPNLYWYRQAAGRGLQLLFYSVGIGQISSEVPQNLSASRPQDRQFILSSKKLLLSDSGFYLCAWSEGRDTEAFFGQGTRLTVV.

This clone was counted many times. The DNA ends 3 residues before the CDR3 does, and the rest of the CDR3 is filled in from the germline J gene. V and J are TRBV7-9 and TRBJ2-2; D unclear. V was cut by 5 bases and J by 6 bases, with 10 bases left in between. CDR1 SEHNR and CDR2 FQNEAQ come from the germline V gene (reference sequence). The CDR3 totals 13 residues. The CDR3 bases that were read are TGTGCCAGCAGCAACAACAGTCCCGGGGAG. The encoded protein is CASSNNSPGE. The CDR3 as a whole reads CASSNNSPGELFF.

In its sample, this clone was seen many times. Partial CDR3 DNA: TGTGCCAGCAGTAGGGACAGCATTATCGAG. This codes for CASSRDSIIE. The complete CDR3 protein is CASSRDSIIEQYF. The chain links TRBV2 to TRBJ2-7, with TRBD1 matching 7 bases. The CDR3 is cut off 3 residues early in the read; its end comes from the germline J gene. J gave up 6 bases and V 5 bases, and 7 bases lay outside the gene matches. This CDR3 is 13 amino acids long. Germline CDR1 and CDR2: SNHLY and FYNNEI.